These 17 T cell receptor beta chains were sequenced from one sample in a study of blood T cell repertoires in COVID-19. The protocol was immunoSEQ multiplex PCR, while the TCRdb copy is restricted to in-frame clones and leaves out a portion. This repertoire shows a few hundred thousand clones, more than 70% found once; its top ten account for around 3.2%. Sequencing was done on a sample of peripheral blood. Receptors were obtained from a woman younger than 30 with acute or convalescent COVID-19.

The chain combines TRBV25-1 with TRBJ1-2; tentative D call: TRBD1 (5 bases). This CDR3 comprises 17 residues. V was trimmed by 1 base and J by 8 bases, leaving 23 bases between them. Germline values: CDR1 MGHDK, CDR2 SYGVNS. CDR3 sequence (DNA): TGTGCCAGCAGTGAATCGGCAGGGCCGACCTATCTGTTGGGCTACACCTTC. It codes for CASSESAGPTYLLGYTF.

The V call is TRBV5-1, the J call TRBJ2-3; 13 bases line up with TRBD2. The CDR3 runs 16 residues. Germline assignment: CDR1 SGHRS and CDR2 YFSETQ. J lost 6 bases, V lost 2 bases, and 6 bases had no gene match. The CDR3 spells CASSLSGTSGTDTQYF. The CDR3 DNA sequence: TGCGCCAGCAGCTTATCCGGGACTAGCGGGACTGATACGCAGTATTTT.

This chain connects TRBV28 to TRBJ1-2, with D possibly matching TRBD1 (5 bases). Between the trimmed V and J ends, which lost 8 bases and 4 bases, there was a span of 14 bases. The CDR3 has 13 residues. Looked up from germline, CDR1 is MDHEN and CDR2 is SYDVKM. CDR3 amino acids: CASHTGDIYGYTF. The CDR3, as DNA: TGTGCCAGCCACACAGGTGATATCTATGGCTACACCTTC.

J is TRBJ2-2 and V is TRBV14; D is uncertain. V was cut by 4 bases and J by 4 bases, with 10 bases left in between. This CDR3 spans 14 amino acids. CDR1 is SGHDN, CDR2 FVKESK, per germline. The CDR3 is CASSLLISTGELFF. The CDR3, as DNA: TGTGCCAGCAGCCTGTTAATATCCACCGGGGAGCTGTTTTTT. The full variable domain, its missing parts supplied by reference TRBV14 and TRBJ2-2, is EAGVTQFPSHSVIEKGQTVTLRCDPISGHDNLYWYRRVMGKEIKFLLHFVKESKQDESGMPNNRFLAERTGGTYSTLKVQPAELEDSGVYFCASSLLISTGELFFGEGSRLTVL.

The gene calls are TRBV6-6 and TRBJ1-3; D not certain. CDR3 length: 14 amino acids. Trimming left V 5 bases short and J 1 base short, with 9 bases between. CDR1 is MNHNY, CDR2 SVGAGI, per germline (reference sequence). The CDR3 DNA is TGTGCCAGCAGTAATACCGGTTCTGGAAACACCATATATTTT. The encoded protein is CASSNTGSGNTIYF.

The J gene is TRBJ2-7, the V gene TRBV7-2; 7 bases align to TRBD1. CDR3 length equals 15 residues. With V trimmed by 3 bases and J by 0 bases, 5 bases remained unmatched. Germline V gene data show CDR1 as SGHTA and CDR2 as FQGNSA. CDR3 nucleotides: TGTGCCAGCAGCTTCACAGGGGTGGGCTCCTACGAGCAGTACTTC. Protein sequence: CASSFTGVGSYEQYF.

This chain joins TRBV11-2 and TRBJ1-1; 9 bases align to TRBD1. Germline CDR1 is SGHAT and CDR2 is FQNNGV. The V gene end was trimmed by 8 bases and the J gene end by 4 bases; junction bases not matched to a gene: 5. The CDR3 has 13 amino acids. The CDR3 region has the DNA TGTGCCAGCGCCTTGACAGGGGGCACTGAAGCTTTCTTT. It encodes CASALTGGTEAFF.

This chain uses TRBV24-1 with TRBJ2-7; 11 nucleotides agree with TRBD1. The CDR3 spans 13 residues. CDR1 is KGHDR, CDR2 SFDVKD, per germline. V lost 9 bases, J lost 6 bases, and 6 bases stayed unmatched. DNA of the CDR3: TGTGCCACCGCCCGGACAGGGGGCCGCGAGCAGTACTTC. Amino acids: CATARTGGREQYF.

This clone came up a few times. This rearrangement joins TRBV14 to TRBJ2-3, with D maybe TRBD1 (6 bases). The CDR3 has 14 residues. Trimming pared 2 bases from V and 6 bases from J, leaving 12 bases between. The germline V gene encodes CDR1 SGHDN and CDR2 FVKESK. CDR3 region: CASSQRQVPDTQYF. The CDR3 nucleotides read TGTGCCAGCAGCCAAAGACAGGTCCCCGATACGCAGTATTTT.

The rearrangement uses TRBV30 and TRBJ1-1, with TRBD1 as a possible D gene (6 bases). The CDR3 is made up of 14 amino acids. CDR1 and CDR2 from the germline V gene are GTSNPN and SVGIG (reference sequence). Trimming shortened V by 4 bases and J by 1 base, and 13 bases separated the two germline ends. This CDR3 is CAWIMRGGNTEAFF. The DNA for the CDR3 is TGTGCCTGGATCATGAGGGGGGGGAACACTGAAGCTTTCTTT.

A few counts support this clone. CDR3 region: CASSLRQGARRNEKLFF. CDR3 sequence (DNA): TGTGCCAGTAGTCTCAGACAGGGGGCGCGAAGAAATGAAAAACTGTTTTTT. The J gene is TRBJ1-4, the V gene TRBV19; 10 nucleotides match TRBD1. The CDR3 contains 17 residues. V gave up 5 bases and J gave up 5 bases; unmatched junction bases: 11. CDR1 LNHDA and CDR2 SQIVND come from the germline V gene (reference sequence). Complete variable domain (other parts from reference TRBV19 and TRBJ1-4): DGGITQSPKYLFRKEGQNVTLSCEQNLNHDAMYWYRQDPGQGLRLIYYSQIVNDFQKGDIAEGYSVSREKKESFPLTVTSAQKNPTAFYLCASSLRQGARRNEKLFFGSGTQLSVL.

The chain has TRBV7-8 and TRBJ1-6; D unresolved. There are 12 residues in the CDR3. Trimming shortened V by 1 base and J by 11 bases, and 6 bases separated the two germline ends. CDR1 and CDR2 (germline): SGHVS, FQNEAQ. CDR3 in amino acids: CASSLGRPPLHF. The CDR3 coding sequence is TGTGCCAGCAGCTTAGGGCGGCCACCCCTCCACTTT.

This clone has more than one count but fewer than ten. The chain has TRBV6-2 or TRBV6-3 and TRBJ2-7; 14 bases map to TRBD2. After removal of 0 bases from V and 3 bases from J, the junction contained 4 bases not matched to a gene. The V gene's germline CDR1 is MNHEY and CDR2 SVGEGT. This CDR3 spans 17 amino acids. CDR3 bases: TGTGCCAGCAGTTACTCGGGGGGACTAGCGGGAGTCTACGAGCAGTACTTC. Protein sequence: CASSYSGGLAGVYEQYF.

The V call is TRBV4-3, the J call TRBJ2-1; TRBD1 agrees at 10 bases. Germline V lookup: CDR1 LGHNA, CDR2 YSLEER. J lost 8 bases, V lost 1 base, and 2 bases had no gene match. This CDR3 region has 14 residues. The CDR3 nucleotides read TGCGCCAGCAGCCAAGCCGGGACAGGGGATGAGCAGTTCTTC. Amino acids: CASSQAGTGDEQFF.

The gene calls are TRBV13 and TRBJ2-3; TRBD2 matches at 7 bases. The germline gives CDR1 PRHDT, CDR2 FYEKMQ (reference sequence). The CDR3 extends over 16 amino acids. V was clipped by 0 bases and J by 4 bases; unmatched bases: 7. In DNA, the CDR3 is TGTGCCAGCAGCTTAGGACTAGCGAGTGGCCCAGATACGCAGTATTTT. This translates into CASSLGLASGPDTQYF.

The chain uses TRBV5-1 and TRBJ2-3; 13 bases agree with TRBD2. CDR3 size: 18 residues. The germline V gene has CDR1 SGHRS and CDR2 YFSETQ. With 8 bases clipped from V and 1 base from J, the junction kept 13 bases outside the gene matches. CDR3 protein: CASSRLAGGEWGTDTQYF. The CDR3 nucleotides read TGCGCCAGTAGTAGACTAGCGGGAGGTGAATGGGGCACAGATACGCAGTATTTT.

The chain combines TRBV6-5 with TRBJ1-5; 9 bases fit TRBD1. V lost 5 bases, J lost 6 bases, and 8 bases stayed unmatched. Looked up from germline, CDR1 is MNHEY and CDR2 is SVGAGI. CDR3 length equals 15 residues. CDR3 nucleotide sequence: TGTGCCAGCAGTACTGGGGGACAGGGAACTCAGCCCCAGCATTTT. This gives the protein CASSTGGQGTQPQHF.